These 18 T cell receptor beta chains share one sample of origin, sequenced in a study of T-cell memory formation after mild COVID-19. One entry per CDR3 protein results from TCRdb running MiXCR on the 5' RACE reads. The table lists approximately 150,000 distinct CDR3 sequences, about 6.1% of them singletons, with about 1.9% in the top ten. The sequencing input was PBMCs or a T cell subset sorted from them (not recorded which). These receptors originate from an adult woman who had mild COVID-19 (a few samples of this study predate the infection). Cell type and time point are not known.

V and J are TRBV27 and TRBJ2-7, with D possibly being TRBD1 (5 bases). Germline V gene lookup returns CDR1 MNHEY and CDR2 SMNVEV (reference sequence). V was clipped by 3 bases and J by 5 bases, with 17 bases between them. This CDR3 spans 15 amino acids. DNA of the CDR3: TGTGCCAGCAGTTTCCGTCAGGGTCGTCCCCACGAGCAGTACTTC. Translated, it gives CASSFRQGRPHEQYF.

This clonotype was picked up many times. This chain uses TRBV7-2 with TRBJ2-4, with TRBD1 as a possible D gene (5 bases). This CDR3 has 14 residues. CDR1 and CDR2 from the germline V gene are SGHTA and FQGNSA. V lost 2 bases to trimming and J lost 3 bases, with 8 bases between them. DNA for the CDR3: TGTGCCAGCAGCTTACAGGGTGTCAAAAACATTCAGTACTTC. As protein: CASSLQGVKNIQYF.

The chain uses TRBV23-1 and TRBJ1-5; 7 bases line up with TRBD1. TRBV23-1 is known as an ORF, though its function is uncertain. V was pared by 11 bases and J by 4 bases, with 2 bases of the junction left unmatched. The CDR3 has 11 residues. CDR3 sequence: CAYRGNQPQHF. In DNA, the CDR3 is TGCGCCTACAGGGGAAATCAGCCCCAGCATTTT.

This clonotype was picked up a small number of times. The genes are TRBV27 and TRBJ1-6; possibly TRBD1 for D (5 bases). The CDR3 is 14 residues long. Germline values: CDR1 MNHEY, CDR2 SMNVEV (reference sequence). V was cut by 4 bases and J by 10 bases, with 14 bases left in between. CDR3 nucleotide sequence: TGTGCCAGCAGTTCGGGACTGCCAATATCACCCCTCCACTTT. Residues: CASSSGLPISPLHF.

Only a few counts were recorded for this clonotype. The CDR3 here is CASRNRDIRDYGYTF. The CDR3 region has the DNA TGTGCCAGCAGGAACCGGGACATAAGGGACTATGGCTACACCTTC. V and J are TRBV5-5 and TRBJ1-2, with D perhaps TRBD1 (6 bases). This CDR3 has 15 amino acids. Trimming cost V 5 bases and J 3 bases, with 17 bases left between them. Germline V gives CDR1 SGHKS, CDR2 YYEKEE (reference sequence).

This clonotype appeared many times. In nucleotides, the CDR3 is TGCAGCGCCTCGAGGATTGGGGGCGCTGACTATGGCTACACCTTC. Residues: CSASRIGGADYGYTF. The genes are TRBV29-1 and TRBJ1-2; TRBD1 might be the D (6 bases). Trimming shortened V by 7 bases and J by 3 bases, and 21 bases separated the two germline ends. The CDR3 has 15 amino acids. Germline CDR1 reads SQVTM; CDR2 reads ANQGSEA.

This clonotype was seen a handful of times. The gene calls are TRBV5-1 and TRBJ1-5, with 9 nucleotides matching TRBD1. Trimming took 5 bases from V and 2 from J; bases not matched to a gene: 5. The germline CDR1 and CDR2 sequences are SGHRS and YFSETQ. The CDR3 consists of 15 residues. CDR3 sequence: CASRQGAEGNQPQHF. As DNA, the CDR3 is TGCGCCAGCAGACAGGGGGCGGAAGGCAATCAGCCCCAGCATTTT.

In its sample, this clonotype was seen many times. V is TRBV30 and J is TRBJ2-5; D not certain. V lost 3 bases, J lost 5 bases, and 7 bases lay in between. Germline V gene data show CDR1 as GTSNPN and CDR2 as SVGIG (reference sequence). CDR3 size: 11 residues. The CDR3 sequence is CAWSQEETQYF. The CDR3 DNA sequence: TGTGCCTGGAGCCAGGAGGAGACCCAGTACTTC.

This clonotype was detected ten times or more. The chain joins TRBV5-1 to TRBJ2-3; tentative D call: TRBD2 (5 bases). Deletions cut 5 bases from V and 2 bases from J, with 18 bases between. The germline gives CDR1 SGHRS, CDR2 YFSETQ. This CDR3 comprises 16 residues. CDR3 DNA sequence: TGCGCCAGCAGGCCGCGAGTAAGCGGCTACACAGATACGCAGTATTTT. Amino acid sequence: CASRPRVSGYTDTQYF.

This clonotype came up a few times. The chain employs TRBV5-1 and TRBJ2-7; D is uncertain. The CDR3 has 15 amino acids. With 2 bases removed from V and 0 bases from J, the gap between germline ends came to 12 bases. CDR1 is SGHRS and CDR2 is YFSETQ in the germline V gene. CDR3: CASSLGRHLSYEQYF. Written as DNA, the CDR3 is TGCGCCAGCAGCTTAGGGCGGCACCTCTCCTACGAGCAGTACTTC.

This clonotype came up many times. The chain carries TRBV7-2 and TRBJ2-1; 11 nucleotides agree with TRBD2. Germline CDR1 is SGHTA and CDR2 is FQGNSA. CDR3 size: 18 residues. V was clipped by 2 bases and J by 4 bases; unmatched bases: 10. In DNA form, the CDR3 reads TGTGCCAGCAGCTTATTTGCGGCTAGCGGGAGGTCATACAATGAGCAGTTCTTC. This codes for CASSLFAASGRSYNEQFF.

Ten or more counts support this clonotype. The chain is built from TRBV6-5 and TRBJ1-6, with 8 bases matching TRBD1. The CDR3 totals 17 residues. Unmatched junction bases numbered 7, after V lost 2 bases and J lost 4 bases. Per the germline V gene, CDR1 is MNHEY and CDR2 is SVGAGI. CDR3 sequence (DNA): TGTGCCAGCAGTTACCAGCAGGGGGCCACGTATAATTCACCCCTCCACTTT. This gives the protein CASSYQQGATYNSPLHF.

The sample holds a few counts of this clonotype. The J gene is TRBJ1-5, the V gene TRBV4-2, with D hard to call. Germline CDR1 is LGHNA and CDR2 is YNFKEQ. The CDR3 has 14 residues. Trimming left V 0 bases short and J 5 bases short, with 8 bases between. In DNA, the CDR3 is TGTGCCAGCAGCCAAGAGTTGAGGGATCAGCCCCAGCATTTT. Translated: CASSQELRDQPQHF.

This clonotype was counted many times. CDR3 in amino acids: CASSTRRSQETQYF. CDR3 in DNA: TGTGCCAGCAGCACGAGACGGAGCCAAGAGACCCAGTACTTC. The gene calls are TRBV7-8 and TRBJ2-5, with D unclear. The V end lost 5 bases, the J end lost 1 base, and 11 bases lay between the germline ends. The length of the CDR3 is 14 residues. The germline gives CDR1 SGHVS, CDR2 FQNEAQ.

Ten or more counts support this clonotype. V and J are TRBV4-2 and TRBJ2-7, with D perhaps matching TRBD2 (5 bases). The CDR3 is 17 residues long. Trimming shortened V by 0 bases and J by 0 bases, and 15 bases separated the two germline ends. Germline assignment: CDR1 LGHNA and CDR2 YNFKEQ. The CDR3: CASSQDWAGESSYEQYF. The CDR3 DNA reads TGTGCCAGCAGCCAAGATTGGGCCGGGGAGTCCTCCTACGAGCAGTACTTC.

The table lists this clonotype with many counts. The genes are TRBV24-1 and TRBJ1-1; 8 nucleotides match TRBD1. Germline loops: CDR1 KGHDR, CDR2 SFDVKD. V shed 6 bases, J shed 6 bases, and the junction held 11 bases outside the gene matches. The CDR3 runs to 15 residues. CDR3 protein: CATSKAGTGHPEAFF. CDR3 bases: TGTGCCACCAGTAAAGCCGGGACAGGTCACCCTGAAGCTTTCTTT.

This clonotype was found many times. The chain joins TRBV7-2 to TRBJ2-5; D gene uncertain. Germline CDR1 is SGHTA and CDR2 is FQGNSA. The length of the CDR3 is 13 residues. V dropped 1 base and J dropped 5 bases, with 8 bases sitting between them. The CDR3: CASSLGAWETQYF. The CDR3 DNA sequence: TGTGCCAGCAGCTTAGGAGCGTGGGAGACCCAGTACTTC. The entire variable domain, with the rest obtained from reference TRBV7-2 and TRBJ2-5, is as follows: GAGVSQSPSNKVTEKGKDVELRCDPISGHTALYWYRQSLGQGLEFLIYFQGNSAPDKSGLPSDRFSAERTGGSVSTLTIQRTQQEDSAVYLCASSLGAWETQYFGPGTRLLVL.

This clonotype was picked up many times. The V gene is TRBV18, the J gene TRBJ2-3, with D perhaps assigned TRBD1 or TRBD2 (6 bases each). V lost 3 bases to trimming and J lost 3 bases, with 13 bases between them. The V gene's germline CDR1 is KGHSH and CDR2 LQKENI. This CDR3 region has 15 residues. Here the CDR3 reads CASSPGGRTTDTQYF. In DNA form, the CDR3 reads TGTGCCAGCTCACCGGGGGGCAGGACGACAGATACGCAGTATTTT.